This T cell receptor beta chain was retrieved from a study of identical twins. Study-wide results and caveats: For out-of-frame alpha sequences shared by twins, low generation probability was in excess. Models predicted less out-of-frame TCR alpha sharing in monozygotic twins than was found. Cross-sectional statistical analysis was relied on for the conclusions, without the same donors being followed.

Points on this clonotype: Its antigen is undetermined.

V lost 1 base and J lost 2, with 6 bases in between. CDR3 length equals 14 residues. TCRdb re-derived calls from the 5' RACE reads in MiXCR, one entry per CDR3 protein. Of 750,000 to 950,000 distinct CDR3 sequences in the sample, roughly an eighth were seen once. This same sample was also taken into another study, of yellow fever vaccine responses in identical twins.

The sequencing input was PBMCs. The V gene is TRBV12-3 or TRBV12-4, the J gene TRBJ1-5, with a weak D call TRBD1 (5 bases). The receptor was isolated from a woman between 18 and 29 years old in good health. The DNA of the CDR3 is TGTGCCAGCAGTTTAGGACAGCGCAATCAGCCCCAGCATTTT. The encoded protein is CASSLGQRNQPQHF.